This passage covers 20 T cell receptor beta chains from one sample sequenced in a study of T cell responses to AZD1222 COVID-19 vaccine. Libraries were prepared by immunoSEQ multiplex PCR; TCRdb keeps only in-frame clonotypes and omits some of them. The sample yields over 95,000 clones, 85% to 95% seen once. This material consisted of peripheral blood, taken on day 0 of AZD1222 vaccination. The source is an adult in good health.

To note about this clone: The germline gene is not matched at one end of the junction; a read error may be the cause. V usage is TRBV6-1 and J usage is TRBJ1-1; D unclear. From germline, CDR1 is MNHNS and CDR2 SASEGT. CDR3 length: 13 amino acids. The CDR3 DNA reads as TGTGCCAGCAGAGAAGCAGCGGGTAGGGAAGCTTTCTTT. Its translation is CASREAAGREAFF.

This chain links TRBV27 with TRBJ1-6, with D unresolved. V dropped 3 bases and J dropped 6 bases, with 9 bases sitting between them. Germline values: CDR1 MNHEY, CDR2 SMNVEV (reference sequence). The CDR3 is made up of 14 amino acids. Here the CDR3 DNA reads TGTGCCAGCAGTTTCTCACAGATTAATTCACCCCTCCACTTT. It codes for CASSFSQINSPLHF.

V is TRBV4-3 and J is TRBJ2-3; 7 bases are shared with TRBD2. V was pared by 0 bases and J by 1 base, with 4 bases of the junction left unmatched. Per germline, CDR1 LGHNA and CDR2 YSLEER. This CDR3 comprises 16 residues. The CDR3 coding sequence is TGCGCCAGCAGCCAAGACGCTCGGGGGGGCACAGATACGCAGTATTTT. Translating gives CASSQDARGGTDTQYF.

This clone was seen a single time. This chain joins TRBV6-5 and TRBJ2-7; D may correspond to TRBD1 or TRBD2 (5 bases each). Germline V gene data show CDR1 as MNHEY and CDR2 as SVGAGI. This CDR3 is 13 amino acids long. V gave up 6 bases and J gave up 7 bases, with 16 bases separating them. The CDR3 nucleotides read TGTGCCAGCAGACCCCTGGGACCTGGGGAGCAGTACTTC. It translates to CASRPLGPGEQYF.

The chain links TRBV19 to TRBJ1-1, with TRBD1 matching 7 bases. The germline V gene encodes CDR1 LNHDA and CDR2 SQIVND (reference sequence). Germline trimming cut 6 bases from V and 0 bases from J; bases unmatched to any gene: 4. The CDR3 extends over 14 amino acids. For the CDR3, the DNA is TGTGCCAGTAGAGCGGACAGGTTGAACACTGAAGCTTTCTTT. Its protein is CASRADRLNTEAFF.

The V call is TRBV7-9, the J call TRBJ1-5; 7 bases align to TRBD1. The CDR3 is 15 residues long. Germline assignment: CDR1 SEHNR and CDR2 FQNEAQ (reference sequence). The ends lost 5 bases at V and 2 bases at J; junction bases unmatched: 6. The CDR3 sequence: CASSPTGSGNQPQHF. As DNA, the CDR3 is TGTGCCAGCAGCCCGACAGGGTCTGGCAATCAGCCCCAGCATTTT.

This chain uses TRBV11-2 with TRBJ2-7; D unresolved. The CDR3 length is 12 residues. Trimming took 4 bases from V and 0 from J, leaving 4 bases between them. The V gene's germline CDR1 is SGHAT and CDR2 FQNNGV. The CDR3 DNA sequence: TGTGCCAGCAGCTCCCTCTCCTACGAGCAGTACTTC. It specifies CASSSLSYEQYF.

The CDR3 spells CASSLWSSGNTIYF. Here the CDR3 DNA reads TGTGCCAGTAGTCTCTGGAGCAGTGGAAACACCATATATTTT. The rearrangement uses TRBV19 and TRBJ1-3, with D unresolved. Germline CDR1 is LNHDA and CDR2 is SQIVND (reference sequence). This CDR3 is built from 14 residues. The V end was cut by 5 bases, the J end by 3 bases, with 11 bases between.

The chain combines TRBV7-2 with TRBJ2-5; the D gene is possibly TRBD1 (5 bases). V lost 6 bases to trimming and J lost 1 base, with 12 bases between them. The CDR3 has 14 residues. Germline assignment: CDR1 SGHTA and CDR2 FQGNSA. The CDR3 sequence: CASRSTGRQETQYF. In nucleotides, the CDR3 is TGTGCCAGCAGAAGTACAGGACGCCAAGAGACCCAGTACTTC.

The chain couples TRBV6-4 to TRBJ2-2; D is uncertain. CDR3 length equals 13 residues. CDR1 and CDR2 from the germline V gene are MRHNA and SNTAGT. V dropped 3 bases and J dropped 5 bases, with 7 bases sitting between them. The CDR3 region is CASSETRTGELFF. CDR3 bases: TGTGCCAGCAGTGAGACCAGGACCGGGGAGCTGTTTTTT.

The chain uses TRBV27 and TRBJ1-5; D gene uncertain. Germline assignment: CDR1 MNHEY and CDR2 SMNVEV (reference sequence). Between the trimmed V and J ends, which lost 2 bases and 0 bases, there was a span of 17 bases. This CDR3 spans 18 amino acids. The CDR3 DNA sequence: TGTGCCAGCAGTTTACGAGGGCATGCGATCTATAGCAATCAGCCCCAGCATTTT. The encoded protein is CASSLRGHAIYSNQPQHF.

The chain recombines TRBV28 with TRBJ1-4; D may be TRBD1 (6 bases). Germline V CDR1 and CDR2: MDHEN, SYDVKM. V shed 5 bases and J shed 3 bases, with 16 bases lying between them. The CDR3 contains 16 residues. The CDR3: CASSGGGVAANEKLFF. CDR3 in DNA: TGTGCCAGCAGTGGGGGCGGGGTGGCGGCTAATGAAAAACTGTTTTTT.

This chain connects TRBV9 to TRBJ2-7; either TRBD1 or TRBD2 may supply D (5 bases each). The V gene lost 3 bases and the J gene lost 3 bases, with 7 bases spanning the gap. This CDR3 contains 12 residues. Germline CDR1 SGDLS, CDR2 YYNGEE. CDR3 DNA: TGTGCCAGCAGCGGGGACGGCTACGAGCAGTACTTC. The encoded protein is CASSGDGYEQYF. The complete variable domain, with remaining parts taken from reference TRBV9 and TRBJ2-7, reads DSGVTQTPKHLITATGQRVTLRCSPRSGDLSVYWYQQSLDQGLQFLIQYYNGEERAKGNILERFSAQQFPDLHSELNLSSLELGDSALYFCASSGDGYEQYFGPGTRLTVT.

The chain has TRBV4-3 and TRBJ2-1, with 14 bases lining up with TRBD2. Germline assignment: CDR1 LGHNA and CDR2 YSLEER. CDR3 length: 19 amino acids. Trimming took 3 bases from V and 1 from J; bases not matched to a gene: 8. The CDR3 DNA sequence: TGCGCCAGCAGCCAGACCGGGACTAGCGGGAGCCGATCCTACAATGAGCAGTTCTTC. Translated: CASSQTGTSGSRSYNEQFF.

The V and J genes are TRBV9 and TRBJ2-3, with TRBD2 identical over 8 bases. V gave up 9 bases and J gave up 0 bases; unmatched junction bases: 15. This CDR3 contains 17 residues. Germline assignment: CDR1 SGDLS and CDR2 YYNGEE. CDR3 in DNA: TGTGCCACAACCCCGATGGCGACTAGCGTTAGCACAGATACGCAGTATTTT. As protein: CATTPMATSVSTDTQYF.

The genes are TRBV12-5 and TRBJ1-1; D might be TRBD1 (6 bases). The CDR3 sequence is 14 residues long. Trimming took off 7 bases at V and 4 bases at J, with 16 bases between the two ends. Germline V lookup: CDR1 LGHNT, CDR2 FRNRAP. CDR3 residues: CASARGGVGTEAFF. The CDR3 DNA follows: TGTGCTAGTGCCCGGGGGGGCGTCGGCACTGAAGCTTTCTTT.

The CDR3 DNA sequence: TGTGCCAGCAGGATGGGGCTAGCGGCTTCCTACGAGCAGTACTTC. Translating gives CASRMGLAASYEQYF. The genes are TRBV2 and TRBJ2-7; 7 bases align to TRBD2. The germline gives CDR1 SNHLY, CDR2 FYNNEI. The CDR3 contains 15 residues. The junction had 9 bases not matched to a gene; V was cut back by 6 bases and J by 1 base.

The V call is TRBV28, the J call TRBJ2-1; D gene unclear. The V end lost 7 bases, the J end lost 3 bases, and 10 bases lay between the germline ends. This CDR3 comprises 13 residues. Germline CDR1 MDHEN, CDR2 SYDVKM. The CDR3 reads CASKSGGYNEQFF. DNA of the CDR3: TGTGCCAGCAAATCTGGCGGCTACAATGAGCAGTTCTTC.

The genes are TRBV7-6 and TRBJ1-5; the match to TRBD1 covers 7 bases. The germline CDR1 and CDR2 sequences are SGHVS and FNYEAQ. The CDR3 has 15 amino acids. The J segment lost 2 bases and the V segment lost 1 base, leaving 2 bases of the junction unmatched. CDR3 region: CASSLGRGGNQPQHF. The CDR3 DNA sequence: TGTGCCAGCAGCTTAGGCAGGGGGGGCAATCAGCCCCAGCATTTT.

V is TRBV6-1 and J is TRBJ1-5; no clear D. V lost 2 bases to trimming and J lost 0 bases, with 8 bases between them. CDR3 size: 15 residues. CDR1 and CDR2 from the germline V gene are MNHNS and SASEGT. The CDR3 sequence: CASSESWVSNQPQHF. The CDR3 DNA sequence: TGTGCCAGCAGTGAATCATGGGTTAGCAATCAGCCCCAGCATTTT.